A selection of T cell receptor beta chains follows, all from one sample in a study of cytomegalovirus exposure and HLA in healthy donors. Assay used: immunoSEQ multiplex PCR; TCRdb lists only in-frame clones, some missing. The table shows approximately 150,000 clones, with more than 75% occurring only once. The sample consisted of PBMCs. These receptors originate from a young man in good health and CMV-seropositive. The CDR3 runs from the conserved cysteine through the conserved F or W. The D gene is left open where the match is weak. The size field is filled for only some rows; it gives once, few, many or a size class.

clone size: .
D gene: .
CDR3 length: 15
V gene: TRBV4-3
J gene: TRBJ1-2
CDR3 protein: CASSQDRQVGYGYTF
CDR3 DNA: TGCGCCAGCAGCCAAGATAGGCAGGTTGGCTATGGCTACACCTTC

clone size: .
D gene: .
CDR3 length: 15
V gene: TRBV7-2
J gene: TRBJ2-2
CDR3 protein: CASSPGGAYTGELFF
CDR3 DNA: TGTGCCAGCAGCCCCGGCGGGGCCTACACCGGGGAGCTGTTTTTT

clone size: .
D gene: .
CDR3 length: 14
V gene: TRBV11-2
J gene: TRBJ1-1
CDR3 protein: CASSSLKGDTEAFF
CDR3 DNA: TGTGCCAGCAGCTCGCTTAAGGGAGACACTGAAGCTTTCTTT

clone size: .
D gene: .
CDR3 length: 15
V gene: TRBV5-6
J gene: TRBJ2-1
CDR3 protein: CASSLVTVSYNEQFF
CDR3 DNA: TGTGCCAGCAGCTTGGTCACAGTCTCCTACAATGAGCAGTTCTTC

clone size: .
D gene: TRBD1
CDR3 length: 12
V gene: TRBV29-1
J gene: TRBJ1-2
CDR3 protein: CSVSGGNYGYTF
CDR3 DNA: TGCAGCGTTTCAGGGGGTAACTATGGCTACACCTTC

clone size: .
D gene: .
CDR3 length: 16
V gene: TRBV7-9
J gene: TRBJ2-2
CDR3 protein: CASSPPGVKGIGELFF
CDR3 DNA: TGTGCCAGCAGCCCTCCAGGGGTTAAAGGCATCGGGGAGCTGTTTTTT

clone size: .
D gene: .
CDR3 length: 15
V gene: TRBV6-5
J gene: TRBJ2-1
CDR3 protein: CASSYRVADYNEQFF
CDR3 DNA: TGTGCCAGCAGTTACCGAGTAGCGGACTACAATGAGCAGTTCTTC

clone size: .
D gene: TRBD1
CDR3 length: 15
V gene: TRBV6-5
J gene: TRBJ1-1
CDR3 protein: CAVGQGLYLHTEAFF
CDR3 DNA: TGTGCCGTTGGACAGGGGCTATATCTGCACACTGAAGCTTTCTTT

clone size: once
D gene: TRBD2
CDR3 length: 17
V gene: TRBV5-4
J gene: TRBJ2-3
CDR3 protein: CASSLRMASGSTDTQYF
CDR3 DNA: TGTGCCAGCAGCTTACGGATGGCTAGCGGGTCCACAGATACGCAGTATTTT

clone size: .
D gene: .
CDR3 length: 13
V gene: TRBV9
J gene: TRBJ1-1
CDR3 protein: CASSVDIMGEAFF
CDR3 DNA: TGTGCCAGCAGCGTTGACATCATGGGTGAAGCTTTCTTT

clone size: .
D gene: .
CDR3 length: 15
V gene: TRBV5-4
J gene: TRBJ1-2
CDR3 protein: CASSLRGSGFYGYTF
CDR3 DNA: TGTGCCAGCAGCTTGCGGGGAAGTGGGTTCTATGGCTACACCTTC

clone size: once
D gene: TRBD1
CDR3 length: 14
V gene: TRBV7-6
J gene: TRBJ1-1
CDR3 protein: CASSSQGRNTEAFF
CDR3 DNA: TGTGCCAGCAGCTCACAGGGGAGGAACACTGAAGCTTTCTTT

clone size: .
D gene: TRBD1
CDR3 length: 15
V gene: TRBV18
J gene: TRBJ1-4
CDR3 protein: CASSPQGQSNEKLFF
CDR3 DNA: TGTGCCAGCTCACCACAGGGACAGTCTAATGAAAAACTGTTTTTT

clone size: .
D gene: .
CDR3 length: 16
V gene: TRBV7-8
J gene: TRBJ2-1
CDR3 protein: CASSLALGQPAREQFF
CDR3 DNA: TGTGCCAGCAGCTTAGCGTTAGGACAGCCCGCAAGGGAGCAGTTCTTC

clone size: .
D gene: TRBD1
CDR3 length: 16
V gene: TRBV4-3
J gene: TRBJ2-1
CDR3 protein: CASSQGTGGQNNEQFF
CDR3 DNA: TGCGCCAGCAGCCAAGGGACAGGGGGCCAAAACAATGAGCAGTTCTTC

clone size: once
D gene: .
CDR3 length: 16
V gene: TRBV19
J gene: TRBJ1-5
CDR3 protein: CASSPYMGRSNQPQHF
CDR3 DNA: TGTGCCAGTAGTCCCTACATGGGCCGTAGCAATCAGCCCCAGCATTTT

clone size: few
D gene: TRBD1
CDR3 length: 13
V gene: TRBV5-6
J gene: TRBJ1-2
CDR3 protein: CASRGQGASGYTF
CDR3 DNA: TGTGCCAGCAGGGGACAGGGGGCCTCTGGCTACACCTTC

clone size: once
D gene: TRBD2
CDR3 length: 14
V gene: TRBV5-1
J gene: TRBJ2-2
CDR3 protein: CASSLGTNAGELFF
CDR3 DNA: TGCGCCAGCAGCTTAGGGACTAACGCCGGGGAGCTGTTTTTT

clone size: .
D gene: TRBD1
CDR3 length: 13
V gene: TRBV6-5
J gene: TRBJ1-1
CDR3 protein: CASRGTGNTEAFF
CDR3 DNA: TGTGCCAGCAGGGGGACAGGGAACACTGAAGCTTTCTTT

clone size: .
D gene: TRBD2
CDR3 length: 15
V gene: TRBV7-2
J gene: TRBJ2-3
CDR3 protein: CASSSGLAGGGTQYF
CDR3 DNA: TGTGCCAGCAGTTCAGGACTAGCGGGAGGAGGTACGCAGTATTTT

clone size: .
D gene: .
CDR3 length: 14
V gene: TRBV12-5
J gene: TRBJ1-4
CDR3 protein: CASGLLVPNEKLFF
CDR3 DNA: TGTGCTAGTGGTTTATTAGTTCCTAATGAAAAACTGTTTTTT

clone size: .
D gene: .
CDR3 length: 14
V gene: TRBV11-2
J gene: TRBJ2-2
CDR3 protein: CASSRGVNTGELFF
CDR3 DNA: TGTGCCAGCAGCCGCGGGGTTAACACCGGGGAGCTGTTTTTT

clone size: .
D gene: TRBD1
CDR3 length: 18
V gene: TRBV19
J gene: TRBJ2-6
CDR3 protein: CASSRTGRGRSGANVLTF
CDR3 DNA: TGTGCCAGTAGTCGAACGGGCAGGGGGAGATCTGGGGCCAACGTCCTGACTTTC

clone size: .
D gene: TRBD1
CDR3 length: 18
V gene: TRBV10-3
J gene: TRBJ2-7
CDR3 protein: CAISWGDSGDRGPYEQYF
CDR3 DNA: TGTGCCATCAGTTGGGGGGACTCGGGGGACAGGGGGCCCTACGAGCAGTACTTC

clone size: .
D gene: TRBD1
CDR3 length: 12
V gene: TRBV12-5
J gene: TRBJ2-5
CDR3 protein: CASGTGGETQYF
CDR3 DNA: TGTGCTAGTGGCACAGGGGGAGAGACCCAGTACTTC

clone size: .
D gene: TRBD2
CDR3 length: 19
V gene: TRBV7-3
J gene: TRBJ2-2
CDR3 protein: CASSPRTSGSSRGTGELFF
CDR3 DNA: TGTGCCAGCAGCCCGAGGACTAGCGGGAGCAGTCGAGGCACCGGGGAGCTGTTTTTT

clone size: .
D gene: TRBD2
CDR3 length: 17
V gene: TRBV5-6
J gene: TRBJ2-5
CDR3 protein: CASSLRFRTSGGETQYF
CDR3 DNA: TGTGCCAGCAGCTTACGATTTCGGACTAGCGGTGGGGAGACCCAGTACTTC

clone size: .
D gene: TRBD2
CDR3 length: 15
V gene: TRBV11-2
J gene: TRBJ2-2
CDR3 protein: CASSPSGTDTGELFF
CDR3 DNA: TGTGCCAGCAGCCCTAGCGGGACTGACACCGGGGAGCTGTTTTTT

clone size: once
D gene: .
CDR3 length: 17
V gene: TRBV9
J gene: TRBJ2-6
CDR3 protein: CASSAAGKIPGANVLTF
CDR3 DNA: TGTGCCAGCAGCGCCGCAGGGAAGATCCCTGGGGCCAACGTCCTGACTTTC

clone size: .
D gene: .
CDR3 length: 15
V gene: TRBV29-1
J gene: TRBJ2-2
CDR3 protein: CSALSAGPNTGELFF
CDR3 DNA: TGCAGCGCCCTTTCGGCAGGCCCGAACACCGGGGAGCTGTTTTTT

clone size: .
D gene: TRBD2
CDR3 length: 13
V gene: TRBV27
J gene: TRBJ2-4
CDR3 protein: CATQGTSGNIQYF
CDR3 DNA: TGTGCCACCCAGGGGACTAGCGGAAACATTCAGTACTTC

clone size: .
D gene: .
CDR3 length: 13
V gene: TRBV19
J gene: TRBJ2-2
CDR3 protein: CASSVSGTGELFF
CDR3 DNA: TGTGCCAGTAGTGTCTCCGGGACCGGGGAGCTGTTTTTT

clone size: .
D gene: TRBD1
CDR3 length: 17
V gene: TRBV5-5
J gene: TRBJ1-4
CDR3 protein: CASSTGQGAFTNEKLFF
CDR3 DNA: TGTGCCAGCAGCACCGGACAGGGGGCGTTCACTAATGAAAAACTGTTTTTT

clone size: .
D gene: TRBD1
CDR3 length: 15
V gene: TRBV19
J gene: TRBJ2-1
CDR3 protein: CASITGGTGGGEQFF
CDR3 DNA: TGTGCCAGTATCACCGGCGGGACAGGGGGCGGTGAGCAGTTCTTC

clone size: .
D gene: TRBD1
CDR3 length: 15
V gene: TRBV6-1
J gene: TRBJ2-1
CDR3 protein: CASGMYRGLYNEQFF
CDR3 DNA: TGTGCCAGCGGGATGTACAGGGGGCTCTACAATGAGCAGTTCTTC

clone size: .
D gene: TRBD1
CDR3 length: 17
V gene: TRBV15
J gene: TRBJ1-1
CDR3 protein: CATSRGDSNGMNTEAFF
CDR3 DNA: TGTGCCACCAGCAGAGGGGACAGCAATGGCATGAACACTGAAGCTTTCTTT

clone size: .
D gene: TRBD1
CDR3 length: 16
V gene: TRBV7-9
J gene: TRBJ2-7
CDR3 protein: CSSSLENRGQPYEQYF
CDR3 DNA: TGTTCCAGCAGCTTAGAAAACAGGGGACAGCCATACGAGCAGTACTTC

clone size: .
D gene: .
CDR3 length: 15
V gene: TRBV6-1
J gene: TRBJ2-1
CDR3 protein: CASSELSSAGNEQFF
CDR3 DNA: TGTGCCAGCAGTGAGTTGTCTTCTGCGGGGAATGAGCAGTTCTTC

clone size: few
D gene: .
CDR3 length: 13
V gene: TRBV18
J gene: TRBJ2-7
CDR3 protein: CASSPPEEYEQYF
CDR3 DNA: TGTGCCAGCTCACCACCCGAAGAGTACGAGCAGTACTTC

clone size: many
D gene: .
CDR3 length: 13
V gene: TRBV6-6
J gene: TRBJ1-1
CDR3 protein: CASTRVWNTEAFF
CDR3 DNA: TGTGCCAGCACGCGGGTGTGGAACACTGAAGCTTTCTTT

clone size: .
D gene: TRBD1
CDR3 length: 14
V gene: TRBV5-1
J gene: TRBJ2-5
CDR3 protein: CASSFGDSVETQYF
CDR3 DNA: TGCGCCAGCAGCTTCGGGGACAGTGTGGAGACCCAGTACTTC

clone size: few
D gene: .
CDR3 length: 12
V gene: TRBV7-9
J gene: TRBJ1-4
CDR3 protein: CATGRTNEKLFF
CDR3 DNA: TGTGCCACTGGGAGGACTAATGAAAAACTGTTTTTT

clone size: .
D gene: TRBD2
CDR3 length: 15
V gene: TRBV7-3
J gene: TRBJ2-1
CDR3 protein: CASSLAGAPYNEQFF
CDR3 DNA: TGTGCCAGCAGCTTAGCGGGAGCCCCCTACAATGAGCAGTTCTTC

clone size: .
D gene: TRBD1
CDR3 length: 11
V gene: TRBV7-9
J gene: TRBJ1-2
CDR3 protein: CASTGLGQELF
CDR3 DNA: TGTGCCAGCACCGGGCTCGGACAGGAACTCTTC

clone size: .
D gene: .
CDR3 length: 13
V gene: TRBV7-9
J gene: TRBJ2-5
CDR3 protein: CASSLRVQETQYF
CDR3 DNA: TGTGCCAGCAGCTTGCGGGTCCAAGAGACCCAGTACTTC

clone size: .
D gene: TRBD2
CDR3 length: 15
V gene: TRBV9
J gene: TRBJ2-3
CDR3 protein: CASSEREGSTDTQYF
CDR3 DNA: TGTGCCAGCAGCGAGCGGGAGGGATCCACAGATACGCAGTATTTT

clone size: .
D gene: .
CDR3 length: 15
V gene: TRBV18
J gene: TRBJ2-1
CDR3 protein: CASSPRVRRDNEQFF
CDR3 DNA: TGTGCCAGCTCACCAAGGGTTCGCAGGGACAATGAGCAGTTCTTC

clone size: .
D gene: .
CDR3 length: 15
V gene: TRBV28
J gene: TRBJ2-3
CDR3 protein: CASSLNRASTDTQYF
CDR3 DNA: TGTGCCAGCAGTTTAAACCGAGCTAGCACAGATACGCAGTATTTT

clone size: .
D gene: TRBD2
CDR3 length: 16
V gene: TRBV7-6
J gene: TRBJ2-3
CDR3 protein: CASSLGLAGGPDTQYF
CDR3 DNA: TGTGCCAGCAGCTTAGGTTTAGCGGGAGGGCCGGATACGCAGTATTTT

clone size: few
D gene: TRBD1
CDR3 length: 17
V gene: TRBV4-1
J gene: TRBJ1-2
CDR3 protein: CASSHPDRDGTNYGYTF
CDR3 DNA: TGCGCCAGCAGCCACCCTGACAGGGATGGGACTAACTATGGCTACACCTTC

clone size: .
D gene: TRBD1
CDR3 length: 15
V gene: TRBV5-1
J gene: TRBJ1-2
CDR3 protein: CASGRGGEGGHGYTF
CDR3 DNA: TGCGCCAGCGGCCGAGGGGGCGAAGGGGGGCATGGCTACACCTTC

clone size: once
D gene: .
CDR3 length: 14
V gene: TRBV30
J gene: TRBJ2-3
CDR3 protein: CAWSVGGNTDTQYF
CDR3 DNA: TGTGCCTGGAGTGTAGGGGGAAACACAGATACGCAGTATTTT

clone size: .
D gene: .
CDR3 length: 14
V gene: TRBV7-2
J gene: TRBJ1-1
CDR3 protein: CASSPDRLRGEAFF
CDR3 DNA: TGTGCCAGCAGCCCCGACAGGCTCCGGGGTGAAGCTTTCTTT

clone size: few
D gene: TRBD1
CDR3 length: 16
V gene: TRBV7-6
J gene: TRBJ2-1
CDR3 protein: CASSATGGSSYNEQFF
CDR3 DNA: TGTGCCAGCAGCGCGACAGGGGGCTCGTCCTACAATGAGCAGTTCTTC

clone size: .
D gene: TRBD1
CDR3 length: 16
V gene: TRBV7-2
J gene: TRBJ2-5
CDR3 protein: CASSLVGTGGWETQYF
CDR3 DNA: TGTGCCAGCAGCTTAGTGGGGACAGGGGGGTGGGAGACCCAGTACTTC

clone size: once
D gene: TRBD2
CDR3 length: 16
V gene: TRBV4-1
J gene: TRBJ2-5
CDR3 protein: CASSQGDSGRGETQYF
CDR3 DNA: TGCGCCAGCAGCCAAGGCGATAGCGGGAGAGGAGAGACCCAGTACTTC

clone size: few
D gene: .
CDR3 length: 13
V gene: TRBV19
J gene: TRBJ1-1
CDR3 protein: CASRDTLNTEAFF
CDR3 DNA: TGTGCCAGTAGAGACACACTGAACACTGAAGCTTTCTTT

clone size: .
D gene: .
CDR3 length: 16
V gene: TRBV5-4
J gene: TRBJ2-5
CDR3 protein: CASSYNLLASQETQYF
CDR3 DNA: TGTGCCAGCAGCTATAACCTCCTAGCGTCCCAAGAGACCCAGTACTTC

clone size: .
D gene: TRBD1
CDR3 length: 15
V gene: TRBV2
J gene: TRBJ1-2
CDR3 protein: CASSEKGQGIGGYTF
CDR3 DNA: TGTGCCAGCAGTGAAAAGGGACAGGGTATCGGGGGCTACACCTTC

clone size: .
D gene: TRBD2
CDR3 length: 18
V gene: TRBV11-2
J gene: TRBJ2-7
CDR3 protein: CASSLDLPGLAGRYEQYF
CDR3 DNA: TGTGCCAGCAGCTTAGATCTCCCCGGACTAGCGGGACGTTACGAGCAGTACTTC